This T cell receptor (beta chain) stems from a study of blood T cell repertoires in COVID-19. In the study overall: Spain, Italy and the United States supplied samples that represented acute and convalescent COVID-19. From T cells, B-cell-depleted T cells, or PBMCs came the material, which was cDNA or gDNA.

V lost 1 base and J lost 1, with 9 bases in between. Germline V CDR1 and CDR2: SEHNR, FQNEAQ (reference sequence). The CDR3 loop spans 15 amino acids. Source study methods: From reference gene primer amplification, estimates of nucleated cell counts were derived. This table comes from immunoSEQ multiplex PCR, and its TCRdb copy is limited to in-frame clones, with some not included. The V and J calls and clone size were taken over from that table, and D and trimming were inferred from the DNA. Of tens of thousands of clones in the sample, around 86% were seen once. The specimen sequenced was peripheral blood. This sequence was found in a man older than 75 with acute or convalescent COVID-19. V gene TRBV7-9 combines with J gene TRBJ2-3; D call uncertain. CDR3 loop: CASSLEKRGTDTQYF. CDR3 sequence (DNA): TGTGCCAGCAGCTTAGAAAAGCGTGGCACAGATACGCAGTATTTT.